The 19 T cell receptor beta chains below were found in one sample sequenced in a study of cytomegalovirus exposure and HLA in healthy donors. The PCR employed 60 Vbeta primers together with 13 Jbeta primers. This table comes from immunoSEQ multiplex PCR, and its TCRdb copy is limited to in-frame clones, with some not included. The sample has roughly 130,000 clones, approximately 81% seen once. The sample comprised PBMCs. The receptors derive from a man between 18 and 29 years old in good health and CMV-seronegative.

This clone has only one observation. The genes are TRBV5-1 and TRBJ2-7, with 11 bases fitting TRBD2. In germline, CDR1 is SGHRS, CDR2 YFSETQ. J lost 6 bases, V lost 7 bases, and 6 bases had no gene match. This CDR3 comprises 13 residues. Here the CDR3 DNA reads TGCGCCAGCGGCCTAGCGGGGGGAAGCGAGCAGTACTTC. It is translated as CASGLAGGSEQYF.

The rearrangement links TRBV9 to TRBJ2-1, with D possibly matching TRBD1 (5 bases). This CDR3 comprises 13 residues. CDR1 is SGDLS, CDR2 YYNGEE, per germline. V was cut by 0 bases and J by 12 bases, with 13 bases left in between. The CDR3 protein is CASSVGGTGGQFF. The CDR3 DNA reads TGTGCCAGCAGCGTAGGAGGCACAGGCGGGCAGTTCTTC. Full variable domain (rest looked up from reference TRBV9 and TRBJ2-1): DSGVTQTPKHLITATGQRVTLRCSPRSGDLSVYWYQQSLDQGLQFLIQYYNGEERAKGNILERFSAQQFPDLHSELNLSSLELGDSALYFCASSVGGTGGQFFGPGTRLTVL.

This clone appeared a few times. The chain links TRBV7-2 to TRBJ2-2, with TRBD2 as a possible D gene (5 bases). Trimming took 5 bases from V and 7 from J, leaving 11 bases between them. Germline V gene data show CDR1 as SGHTA and CDR2 as FQGNSA. The CDR3 spans 13 residues. The DNA for the CDR3 is TGTGCCAGCAGCCGCCCCGGGAACGGGGAGCTGTTTTTT. Its translation: CASSRPGNGELFF.

The rearrangement links TRBV15 to TRBJ2-2; 8 nucleotides agree with TRBD2. Trimming cost V 1 base and J 2 bases; bases outside gene matches: 12. The CDR3 sequence is 19 residues long. The germline CDR1 and CDR2 sequences are LNHNV and YYDKDF (reference sequence). CDR3 coding DNA: TGTGCCACCAGCAGAGCTTCCAGCGGGGGTCTGGGTAACACCGGGGAGCTGTTTTTT. This sequence encodes CATSRASSGGLGNTGELFF.

The J gene is TRBJ2-2, the V gene TRBV7-2, with D perhaps matching TRBD2 (6 bases). V gave up 9 bases and J gave up 7 bases, with 15 bases separating them. This CDR3 is 13 amino acids long. CDR1 SGHTA and CDR2 FQGNSA come from the germline V gene. CDR3 sequence: CASRGGRNGELFF. The CDR3 region has the DNA TGTGCCAGTCGGGGAGGACGGAACGGGGAGCTGTTTTTT. The whole variable domain, filled in from reference TRBV7-2 and TRBJ2-2, reads GAGVSQSPSNKVTEKGKDVELRCDPISGHTALYWYRQSLGQGLEFLIYFQGNSAPDKSGLPSDRFSAERTGGSVSTLTIQRTQQEDSAVYLCASRGGRNGELFFGEGSRLTVL.

The chain has TRBV30 and TRBJ2-1, with 9 bases that match TRBD2. Trimming at V came to 7 bases and at J to 0 bases, leaving 4 bases not matched to a gene. The length of the CDR3 is 14 residues. Germline CDR1 reads GTSNPN; CDR2 reads SVGIG (reference sequence). CDR3 DNA: TGTGCCTCGACTAGCGGAGTCTCCTACAATGAGCAGTTCTTC. The encoded protein is CASTSGVSYNEQFF.

This chain links TRBV7-6 with TRBJ2-1, with 13 positions matching TRBD2. The CDR3 totals 15 residues. Per the germline V gene, CDR1 is SGHVS and CDR2 is FNYEAQ. With V trimmed by 5 bases and J by 9 bases, 7 bases remained unmatched. The CDR3 is CASSPGLAGVGEQFF. CDR3 bases: TGTGCCAGCAGCCCTGGACTAGCGGGAGTGGGTGAGCAGTTCTTC.

The chain uses TRBV9 and TRBJ2-7, with 15 nucleotides matching TRBD2. The CDR3 runs 19 residues. The germline gives CDR1 SGDLS, CDR2 YYNGEE. The V gene end was trimmed by 0 bases and the J gene end by 3 bases; junction bases not matched to a gene: 10. The CDR3, as DNA: TGTGCCAGCAGCGTAGAACCGGGACTAGCGGGAGGAGGAGTCTACGAGCAGTACTTC. This encodes CASSVEPGLAGGGVYEQYF.

The CDR3: CASSIGDEAFF. The CDR3 region has the DNA TGTGCCAGCTCGATAGGGGATGAAGCTTTCTTT. The chain carries TRBV2 and TRBJ1-1, with a possible D match to TRBD1 (5 bases). The CDR3 consists of 11 residues. The ends were cut back, 8 bases at V and 7 bases at J, with 11 bases in the middle. Germline CDR1 and CDR2: SNHLY and FYNNEI.

This clone was seen just once. This chain joins TRBV7-9 and TRBJ1-2; D remains ambiguous. V dropped 5 bases and J dropped 8 bases, with 9 bases sitting between them. Germline CDR1 is SEHNR and CDR2 is FQNEAQ (reference sequence). CDR3 length: 11 residues. The CDR3: CASSLSTGYTF. The CDR3 nucleotides read TGTGCCAGCAGCCTGAGTACGGGCTACACCTTC.

V is TRBV20-1 and J is TRBJ1-1; D not certain. Germline V gives CDR1 DFQATT, CDR2 SNEGSKA (reference sequence). The CDR3 has 11 amino acids. Trimming took 7 bases from V and 1 from J, leaving 7 bases between them. The CDR3 loop reads CSGEKNTEAFF. In DNA, the CDR3 is TGCAGTGGAGAAAAGAACACTGAAGCTTTCTTT.

The CDR3 sequence is CASSSQGKANQPQHF. The CDR3 DNA is TGTGCCAGCAGTTCCCAGGGGAAAGCCAATCAGCCCCAGCATTTT. The gene calls are TRBV6-6 and TRBJ1-5; a possible D gene is TRBD1 (6 bases). CDR1 MNHNY and CDR2 SVGAGI come from the germline V gene (reference sequence). The CDR3 loop spans 15 amino acids. The V gene lost 4 bases and the J gene lost 3 bases, with 13 bases spanning the gap.

This chain joins TRBV7-8 and TRBJ2-3, with D perhaps TRBD2 (5 bases). The CDR3 covers 15 residues. The germline V gene has CDR1 SGHVS and CDR2 FQNEAQ. V was clipped by 5 bases and J by 1 base, with 13 bases between them. The CDR3 DNA reads as TGTGCCAGCAGCCTATGGCAGGAGGGCACAGATACGCAGTATTTT. This codes for CASSLWQEGTDTQYF. Drawing the rest from reference TRBV7-8 and TRBJ2-3, the complete variable domain is GAGVSQSPRYKVAKRGQDVALRCDPISGHVSLFWYQQALGQGPEFLTYFQNEAQLDKSGLPSDRFFAERPEGSVSTLKIQRTQQEDSAVYLCASSLWQEGTDTQYFGPGTRLTVL.

This clone has just a few counts. The J gene is TRBJ2-3, the V gene TRBV4-2, with D possibly matching TRBD2 (5 bases). V dropped 1 base and J dropped 8 bases, with 19 bases sitting between them. The CDR3 has 16 amino acids. Germline CDR1 and CDR2: LGHNA and YNFKEQ. Here the CDR3 reads CASSQVISGTPGTQYF. The CDR3 DNA follows: TGTGCCAGCAGCCAAGTTATCAGCGGAACTCCAGGTACGCAGTATTTT.

The chain recombines TRBV30 with TRBJ1-2; 8 positions agree with TRBD1. CDR3 size: 14 residues. Trimming took 0 bases from V and 4 from J; bases not matched to a gene: 4. Germline V gene data show CDR1 as GTSNPN and CDR2 as SVGIG (reference sequence). CDR3 amino acids: CAWSVGQGSYGYTF. The CDR3, as DNA: TGTGCCTGGAGTGTAGGACAGGGCTCCTATGGCTACACCTTC.

This chain joins TRBV5-4 and TRBJ2-3, with TRBD2 identical over 13 bases. CDR3 length: 17 residues. With V trimmed by 3 bases and J by 1 base, 5 bases remained unmatched. Germline V gene sequence: CDR1 SGHNT, CDR2 YYREEE (reference sequence). CDR3 DNA: TGTGCCAGCAGCTCGGGGACTAGCGGGATTGGCACAGATACGCAGTATTTT. Its translation is CASSSGTSGIGTDTQYF.

CDR3 protein: CARTTFARIGPYGYTF. Written as DNA, the CDR3 is TGTGCCAGAACAACCTTCGCGAGGATAGGTCCCTATGGCTACACCTTC. The rearrangement links TRBV7-5 to TRBJ1-2. TRBV7-5 is a pseudogene. The CDR3 runs to 16 residues.

In this sample, this clone turned up a few times. The rearrangement links TRBV30 to TRBJ2-7, with TRBD2 identical over 7 bases. The CDR3 contains 13 residues. The V and J ends lost 0 bases and 5 bases, in that order; junction bases with no gene match: 4. Germline V gene sequence: CDR1 GTSNPN, CDR2 SVGIG (reference sequence). The CDR3 DNA follows: TGTGCCTGGAGTGTACTAGCGCAGAACGAGCAGTACGTC. Residues: CAWSVLAQNEQYV.

The chain carries TRBV18 and TRBJ2-3; 7 positions agree with TRBD2. V lost 4 bases, J lost 1 base, and 11 bases stayed unmatched. Germline V CDR1 and CDR2: KGHSH, LQKENI. The CDR3 length is 17 residues. For the CDR3, the DNA is TGTGCCAGCTCACTCCAACTAGCGACACAGGGCACAGATACGCAGTATTTT. It encodes CASSLQLATQGTDTQYF.